These 32 T cell receptor beta chains were sequenced from one sample in a study of T cell repertoires in cytomegalovirus infection. TCRdb re-analysed the reads in MiXCR, keeping a single row per CDR3 protein. Of 200,000 or so distinct CDR3 sequences in the sample, 28% were seen once. The sequenced sample consisted of PBMCs. These receptors came from a human donor in good health (CMV status not recorded). Some clones in this sample may be carry-over from other donors' samples.

The V gene is TRBV29-1, the J gene TRBJ1-1, with a tentative D call TRBD1 (5 bases). Per the germline V gene, CDR1 is SQVTM and CDR2 is ANQGSEA. This CDR3 comprises 14 residues. Trimming pared 7 bases from V and 3 bases from J, leaving 18 bases between. CDR3 loop: CSATRGGADTEAFF. Here the CDR3 DNA reads TGCAGCGCCACGCGTGGGGGTGCCGACACTGAAGCTTTCTTT.

The chain has TRBV7-9 and TRBJ2-1; D unclear. CDR1 is SEHNR, CDR2 FQNEAQ, per germline (reference sequence). This CDR3 has 11 amino acids. V dropped 1 base and J dropped 13 bases, with 8 bases sitting between them. CDR3 sequence: CASSLGPAQFF. DNA of the CDR3: TGTGCCAGCAGCTTAGGTCCCGCCCAGTTCTTC.

The CDR3 spells CASSLPPGQRAFF. The CDR3 DNA follows: TGTGCCAGCAGTCTCCCCCCGGGACAGAGAGCTTTCTTT. The chain combines TRBV12-3 or TRBV12-4 with TRBJ1-1; 7 bases are a match to TRBD1. The CDR3 length is 13 residues. V dropped 5 bases and J dropped 10; count of bases not matched to a gene: 10.

This clonotype was observed a handful of times. The chain is built from TRBV7-3 and TRBJ2-1; unclear D gene. Germline V gives CDR1 SGHTA, CDR2 FQGTGA. CDR3 length: 13 residues. V lost 2 bases, J lost 8 bases, and 10 bases lay in between. The CDR3 reads CASSLFQEDEQFF. The CDR3 bases are TGTGCCAGCAGCTTATTTCAGGAAGATGAGCAGTTCTTC.

The chain recombines TRBV6-5 with TRBJ2-7; D remains unclear. Germline-derived CDR1 and CDR2 are MNHEY and SVGAGI. Trimming cost V 10 bases and J 1 base, with 8 bases left between them. This CDR3 contains 11 residues. CDR3 region: CATSLSYEQYF. The CDR3 region has the DNA TGTGCCACATCTCTATCCTACGAGCAGTACTTC.

The chain couples TRBV12-3 or TRBV12-4 to TRBJ2-7; no firm D call. V was shortened by 6 bases and J by 5 bases, with 11 bases between the two germline ends. CDR3 size: 12 residues. The CDR3: CASSSSVDEQYF. In nucleotides, the CDR3 is TGTGCCAGCAGCTCCAGCGTTGACGAGCAGTACTTC.

The table lists this clonotype with many counts. The chain couples TRBV7-9 to TRBJ2-3; D not resolved. Germline CDR1 is SEHNR and CDR2 is FQNEAQ (reference sequence). The V and J ends lost 3 bases and 6 bases respectively, with 4 bases between them. This CDR3 spans 11 amino acids. CDR3 loop: CASSFLDTQYF. For the CDR3, the DNA is TGTGCCAGCAGCTTCCTTGATACGCAGTATTTT. The full variable domain, rest sourced from reference TRBV7-9 and TRBJ2-3, is DTGVSQNPRHKITKRGQNVTFRCDPISEHNRLYWYRQTLGQGPEFLTYFQNEAQLEKSRLLSDRFSAERPKGSFSTLEIQRTEQGDSAMYLCASSFLDTQYFGPGTRLTVL.

V is TRBV7-8 and J is TRBJ2-3, with TRBD2 matching over 12 bases. CDR3 size: 17 residues. The V segment lost 5 bases and the J segment 3 bases; nucleotides outside the gene matches: 9. The V gene's germline CDR1 is SGHVS and CDR2 FQNEAQ. The CDR3 DNA reads TGTGCCAGCAGCCCGCGGTCTAGCGGGGGGGAAACAGATACGCAGTATTTT. This sequence encodes CASSPRSSGGETDTQYF.

The V call is TRBV11-2, the J call TRBJ2-5; a possible D gene is TRBD2 (5 bases). This CDR3 has 15 amino acids. V dropped 6 bases and J dropped 5 bases, with 19 bases sitting between them. Per the germline V gene, CDR1 is SGHAT and CDR2 is FQNNGV. CDR3 amino acids: CASSYQTLSGETQYF. DNA of the CDR3: TGTGCCAGCAGTTATCAGACGTTATCGGGGGAGACCCAGTACTTC.

V is TRBV19 and J is TRBJ1-1, with 8 bases aligning to TRBD1. The V and J ends lost 4 bases and 3 bases, in that order; junction bases with no gene match: 1. Germline V gene data show CDR1 as LNHDA and CDR2 as SQIVND (reference sequence). CDR3 length equals 13 residues. The CDR3 spells CASSTTGDTEAFF. The CDR3 DNA follows: TGTGCCAGTAGTACGACAGGGGACACTGAAGCTTTCTTT.

The chain is built from TRBV27 and TRBJ1-1; D is unresolved. Deletions cut 0 bases from V and 4 bases from J, with 12 bases between. The CDR3 is 15 amino acids. Germline loops: CDR1 MNHEY, CDR2 SMNVEV (reference sequence). In DNA, the CDR3 is TGTGCCAGCAGTTTATCCGCGACGACGGGCACTGAAGCTTTCTTT. It is translated as CASSLSATTGTEAFF.

The table lists this clonotype with many counts. This chain connects TRBV5-4 to TRBJ1-2; the match to TRBD1 covers 7 bases. CDR3 size: 14 residues. CDR1 and CDR2 (germline): SGHNT, YYREEE (reference sequence). V shed 4 bases and J 2 bases; nucleotides not matched to a gene: 5. For the CDR3, the DNA is TGTGCCAGCAGCCTCGGACAGGCCAACTATGGCTACACCTTC. This sequence encodes CASSLGQANYGYTF. The entire variable domain, with the rest obtained from reference TRBV5-4 and TRBJ1-2, is as follows: ETGVTQSPTHLIKTRGQQVTLRCSSQSGHNTVSWYQQALGQGPQFIFQYYREEENGRGNFPPRFSGLQFPNYSSELNVNALELDDSALYLCASSLGQANYGYTFGSGTRLTVV.

This clonotype was observed at least ten times. V gene TRBV12-3 or TRBV12-4 combines with J gene TRBJ2-5, with D perhaps matching TRBD1 (5 bases). V was trimmed by 2 bases and J by 7 bases, leaving 11 bases between them. The CDR3 extends over 13 amino acids. The CDR3 DNA sequence: TGTGCCAGCAGTTTAACCCGCCAGGGGACCCAGTACTTC. Protein sequence: CASSLTRQGTQYF.

The rearrangement links TRBV6-1 to TRBJ1-6; D remains unclear. The CDR3 spans 14 residues. V was trimmed by 1 base and J by 6 bases, leaving 7 bases between them. Germline lookup yields CDR1 MNHNS and CDR2 SASEGT. DNA of the CDR3: TGTGCCAGCAGTGAAGACAGCGGTAATTCACCCCTCCACTTT. This translates into CASSEDSGNSPLHF.

This clonotype was counted at least ten times. The chain carries TRBV10-3 and TRBJ2-1; D is undetermined. CDR1 ENHRY and CDR2 SYGVKD come from the germline V gene. V was cut by 0 bases and J by 0 bases, with 9 bases left in between. The CDR3 is 16 amino acids. The CDR3 is CAISESAAFSYNEQFF. The CDR3 coding sequence is TGTGCCATCAGTGAGTCGGCAGCTTTCTCCTACAATGAGCAGTTCTTC.

The rearrangement joins TRBV20-1 to TRBJ2-1; D gene ambiguous. The CDR3 has 12 amino acids. V was trimmed by 3 bases and J by 9 bases, leaving 12 bases between them. Germline values: CDR1 DFQATT, CDR2 SNEGSKA (reference sequence). The CDR3 reads CSASKSVGEQFF. The DNA for the CDR3 is TGCAGTGCTAGCAAATCCGTAGGTGAGCAGTTCTTC.

The chain has TRBV5-4 and TRBJ1-1; D is perhaps TRBD1 (6 bases). Deletions cut 4 bases from V and 3 bases from J, with 13 bases between. Germline loops: CDR1 SGHNT, CDR2 YYREEE (reference sequence). The CDR3 runs to 14 residues. The CDR3 here is CASSIQGWYTEAFF. CDR3 nucleotide sequence: TGTGCCAGCAGCATACAGGGCTGGTACACTGAAGCTTTCTTT.

This chain joins TRBV12-3 or TRBV12-4 and TRBJ2-7, with D perhaps matching TRBD2 (5 bases). V gave up 5 bases and J gave up 2 bases, with 16 bases separating them. The CDR3 has 15 amino acids. CDR3 residues: CASSDPGIRPYEQYF. CDR3 bases: TGTGCCAGCAGTGATCCCGGGATAAGACCCTACGAGCAGTACTTC.

This clonotype was detected a few times. The V call is TRBV7-9, the J call TRBJ1-2; tentatively, D is TRBD1 (5 bases). Trimming stripped 7 bases from V and 3 bases from J, with 12 bases between. The CDR3 is 13 residues long. Germline CDR1 SEHNR, CDR2 FQNEAQ (reference sequence). CDR3 residues: CASNQQVDYGYTF. CDR3 nucleotides: TGTGCCAGCAACCAACAGGTGGACTATGGCTACACCTTC. Full variable domain (remainder filled in from reference TRBV7-9 and TRBJ1-2): DTGVSQNPRHKITKRGQNVTFRCDPISEHNRLYWYRQTLGQGPEFLTYFQNEAQLEKSRLLSDRFSAERPKGSFSTLEIQRTEQGDSAMYLCASNQQVDYGYTFGSGTRLTVV.

This clonotype was detected only a few times. The CDR3 here is CSAGSGGNLYGYTF. For the CDR3, the DNA is TGCAGTGCTGGTAGTGGAGGGAACCTCTATGGCTACACCTTC. This sequence joins TRBV20-1 and TRBJ1-2; unclear D gene. The V and J ends lost 5 bases and 4 bases respectively, with 17 bases between them. The CDR3 runs 14 residues. CDR1 is DFQATT and CDR2 is SNEGSKA in the germline V gene (reference sequence).

In its sample, this clonotype was seen a few times. V and J are TRBV6-2 or TRBV6-3 and TRBJ2-2; a weak D match, TRBD2 (6 bases). This CDR3 spans 15 amino acids. The germline gives CDR1 MNHEY, CDR2 SVGEGT. V gave up 2 bases and J gave up 4 bases, with 11 bases separating them. CDR3 nucleotide sequence: TGTGCCAGCAGTTACGGAGGGGCGGTCACCGGGGAGCTGTTTTTT. It encodes CASSYGGAVTGELFF.

The V and J genes are TRBV7-8 and TRBJ1-2; TRBD1 matches 8 bases. The CDR3 loop spans 14 amino acids. Germline V lookup: CDR1 SGHVS, CDR2 FQNEAQ. J gave up 7 bases and V 2 bases, and 6 bases lay outside the gene matches. The CDR3: CASSLWPGQVGYTF. CDR3 coding DNA: TGTGCCAGCAGCTTATGGCCGGGACAGGTTGGCTACACCTTC.

V and J are TRBV2 and TRBJ2-1; tentatively, D is TRBD2 (5 bases). Germline assignment: CDR1 SNHLY and CDR2 FYNNEI. The CDR3 consists of 15 residues. V was trimmed by 6 bases and J by 8 bases, leaving 20 bases between them. The CDR3 protein is CASSLLDSDLDEQFF. The CDR3, as DNA: TGTGCCAGCAGCTTGCTGGACTCAGACTTGGATGAGCAGTTCTTC.

This clonotype appeared a few times. The V call is TRBV6-6, the J call TRBJ1-5, with TRBD1 matching over 9 bases. Germline V CDR1 and CDR2: MNHNY, SVGAGI (reference sequence). The length of the CDR3 is 13 residues. The ends lost 8 bases at V and 4 bases at J; junction bases unmatched: 3. The CDR3 region is CASQQGANQPQHF. CDR3 nucleotides: TGTGCCAGCCAACAGGGGGCAAATCAGCCCCAGCATTTT.

The count of this clonotype is one. The V gene is TRBV10-2, the J gene TRBJ1-5; D unresolved. This CDR3 has 12 residues. Between the trimmed V and J ends, which lost 3 bases and 9 bases, there was a span of 9 bases. Germline lookup yields CDR1 WSHSY and CDR2 SAAADI. This CDR3 reads CASSDVPGPQHF. CDR3 DNA sequence: TGCGCCAGCAGTGATGTCCCCGGGCCCCAGCATTTT.

This clonotype was detected only a few times. Written as DNA, the CDR3 is TGTGCCACAACCCCCGGCTTCTTGGGCGAGCAGTACTTC. Protein: CATTPGFLGEQYF. This chain uses TRBV11-2 with TRBJ2-7; D is uncertain. The CDR3 contains 13 residues. Germline V gene data show CDR1 as SGHAT and CDR2 as FQNNGV. V lost 10 bases to trimming and J lost 6 bases, with 19 bases between them. Filled out from reference TRBV11-2 and TRBJ2-7, the complete variable domain reads EAGVAQSPRYKIIEKRQSVAFWCNPISGHATLYWYQQILGQGPKLLIQFQNNGVVDDSQLPKDRFSAERLKGVDSTLKIQPAKLEDSAVYLCATTPGFLGEQYFGPGTRLTVT.

There are a few counts of this clonotype. V usage is TRBV7-6 and J usage is TRBJ1-5; D gene ambiguous. Trimming took off 5 bases at V and 7 bases at J, with 12 bases between the two ends. CDR3 size: 13 residues. Germline-derived CDR1 and CDR2 are SGHVS and FNYEAQ. The CDR3 is CASSPRLGQPQHF. The DNA of the CDR3 is TGTGCCAGCAGCCCCCGACTGGGGCAGCCCCAGCATTTT.

V is TRBV12-3 or TRBV12-4 and J is TRBJ1-5, with no clear D. The CDR3 length is 12 residues. V was cut by 4 bases and J by 3 bases, with 4 bases left in between. The CDR3 DNA sequence: TGTGCCAGCAGTTCGGACAATCAGCCCCAGCATTTT. The encoded protein is CASSSDNQPQHF.

Note on this clonotype: A much larger clone differs from this one at a single base, so this may be a read error. The chain is built from TRBV7-2 and TRBJ1-6; no reliable D call. The CDR3 covers 14 residues. From germline, CDR1 is SGHTA and CDR2 FQGNSA. The CDR3 is CASTPSVGNSRLHF. CDR3 bases: TGTGCCAGCACCCCAAGCGTCGGTAATTCACGCCTCCACTTT. Combining the CDR3 with reference TRBV7-2 and TRBJ1-6 gives the whole variable domain GAGVSQSPSNKVTEKGKDVELRCDPISGHTALYWYRQSLGQGLEFLIYFQGNSAPDKSGLPSDRFSAERTGGSVSTLTIQRTQQEDSAVYLCASTPSVGNSRLHFGNGTRLTVT.

This clonotype was counted many times. CDR3 sequence (DNA): TGCAGCGTTGGCCAGAACACTGAAGCTTTCTTT. Translated: CSVGQNTEAFF. The chain employs TRBV29-1 and TRBJ1-1; D remains unclear. The V gene's germline CDR1 is SQVTM and CDR2 ANQGSEA. The CDR3 extends over 11 amino acids. V lost 4 bases, J lost 1 base, and 4 bases lay in between.

As concerns this clonotype: A much larger clone differs from this one at a single base, so this may be a read error. The chain employs TRBV7-2 and TRBJ1-1, with TRBD1 as a possible D gene (6 bases). Germline V gene lookup returns CDR1 SGHTA and CDR2 FQGNSA. V lost 1 base and J 4 bases, leaving 13 bases between the germline ends. CDR3 length: 15 residues. The CDR3 DNA follows: TGTACCAGCAGCTTAGGTCCAGGGGTGAGCACTGAAGCTTTCTTT. Its protein is CTSSLGPGVSTEAFF.

The rearrangement joins TRBV5-6 to TRBJ1-4, with a weak D call TRBD1 (5 bases). V was shortened by 4 bases and J by 8 bases, with 18 bases between the two germline ends. Germline lookup yields CDR1 SGHDT and CDR2 YYEEEE. The CDR3 is 15 amino acids. CDR3 sequence (DNA): TGTGCCAGCAGCGGGTCCGGGACCCAAGGAGAAAAACTGTTTTTT. Its protein is CASSGSGTQGEKLFF.